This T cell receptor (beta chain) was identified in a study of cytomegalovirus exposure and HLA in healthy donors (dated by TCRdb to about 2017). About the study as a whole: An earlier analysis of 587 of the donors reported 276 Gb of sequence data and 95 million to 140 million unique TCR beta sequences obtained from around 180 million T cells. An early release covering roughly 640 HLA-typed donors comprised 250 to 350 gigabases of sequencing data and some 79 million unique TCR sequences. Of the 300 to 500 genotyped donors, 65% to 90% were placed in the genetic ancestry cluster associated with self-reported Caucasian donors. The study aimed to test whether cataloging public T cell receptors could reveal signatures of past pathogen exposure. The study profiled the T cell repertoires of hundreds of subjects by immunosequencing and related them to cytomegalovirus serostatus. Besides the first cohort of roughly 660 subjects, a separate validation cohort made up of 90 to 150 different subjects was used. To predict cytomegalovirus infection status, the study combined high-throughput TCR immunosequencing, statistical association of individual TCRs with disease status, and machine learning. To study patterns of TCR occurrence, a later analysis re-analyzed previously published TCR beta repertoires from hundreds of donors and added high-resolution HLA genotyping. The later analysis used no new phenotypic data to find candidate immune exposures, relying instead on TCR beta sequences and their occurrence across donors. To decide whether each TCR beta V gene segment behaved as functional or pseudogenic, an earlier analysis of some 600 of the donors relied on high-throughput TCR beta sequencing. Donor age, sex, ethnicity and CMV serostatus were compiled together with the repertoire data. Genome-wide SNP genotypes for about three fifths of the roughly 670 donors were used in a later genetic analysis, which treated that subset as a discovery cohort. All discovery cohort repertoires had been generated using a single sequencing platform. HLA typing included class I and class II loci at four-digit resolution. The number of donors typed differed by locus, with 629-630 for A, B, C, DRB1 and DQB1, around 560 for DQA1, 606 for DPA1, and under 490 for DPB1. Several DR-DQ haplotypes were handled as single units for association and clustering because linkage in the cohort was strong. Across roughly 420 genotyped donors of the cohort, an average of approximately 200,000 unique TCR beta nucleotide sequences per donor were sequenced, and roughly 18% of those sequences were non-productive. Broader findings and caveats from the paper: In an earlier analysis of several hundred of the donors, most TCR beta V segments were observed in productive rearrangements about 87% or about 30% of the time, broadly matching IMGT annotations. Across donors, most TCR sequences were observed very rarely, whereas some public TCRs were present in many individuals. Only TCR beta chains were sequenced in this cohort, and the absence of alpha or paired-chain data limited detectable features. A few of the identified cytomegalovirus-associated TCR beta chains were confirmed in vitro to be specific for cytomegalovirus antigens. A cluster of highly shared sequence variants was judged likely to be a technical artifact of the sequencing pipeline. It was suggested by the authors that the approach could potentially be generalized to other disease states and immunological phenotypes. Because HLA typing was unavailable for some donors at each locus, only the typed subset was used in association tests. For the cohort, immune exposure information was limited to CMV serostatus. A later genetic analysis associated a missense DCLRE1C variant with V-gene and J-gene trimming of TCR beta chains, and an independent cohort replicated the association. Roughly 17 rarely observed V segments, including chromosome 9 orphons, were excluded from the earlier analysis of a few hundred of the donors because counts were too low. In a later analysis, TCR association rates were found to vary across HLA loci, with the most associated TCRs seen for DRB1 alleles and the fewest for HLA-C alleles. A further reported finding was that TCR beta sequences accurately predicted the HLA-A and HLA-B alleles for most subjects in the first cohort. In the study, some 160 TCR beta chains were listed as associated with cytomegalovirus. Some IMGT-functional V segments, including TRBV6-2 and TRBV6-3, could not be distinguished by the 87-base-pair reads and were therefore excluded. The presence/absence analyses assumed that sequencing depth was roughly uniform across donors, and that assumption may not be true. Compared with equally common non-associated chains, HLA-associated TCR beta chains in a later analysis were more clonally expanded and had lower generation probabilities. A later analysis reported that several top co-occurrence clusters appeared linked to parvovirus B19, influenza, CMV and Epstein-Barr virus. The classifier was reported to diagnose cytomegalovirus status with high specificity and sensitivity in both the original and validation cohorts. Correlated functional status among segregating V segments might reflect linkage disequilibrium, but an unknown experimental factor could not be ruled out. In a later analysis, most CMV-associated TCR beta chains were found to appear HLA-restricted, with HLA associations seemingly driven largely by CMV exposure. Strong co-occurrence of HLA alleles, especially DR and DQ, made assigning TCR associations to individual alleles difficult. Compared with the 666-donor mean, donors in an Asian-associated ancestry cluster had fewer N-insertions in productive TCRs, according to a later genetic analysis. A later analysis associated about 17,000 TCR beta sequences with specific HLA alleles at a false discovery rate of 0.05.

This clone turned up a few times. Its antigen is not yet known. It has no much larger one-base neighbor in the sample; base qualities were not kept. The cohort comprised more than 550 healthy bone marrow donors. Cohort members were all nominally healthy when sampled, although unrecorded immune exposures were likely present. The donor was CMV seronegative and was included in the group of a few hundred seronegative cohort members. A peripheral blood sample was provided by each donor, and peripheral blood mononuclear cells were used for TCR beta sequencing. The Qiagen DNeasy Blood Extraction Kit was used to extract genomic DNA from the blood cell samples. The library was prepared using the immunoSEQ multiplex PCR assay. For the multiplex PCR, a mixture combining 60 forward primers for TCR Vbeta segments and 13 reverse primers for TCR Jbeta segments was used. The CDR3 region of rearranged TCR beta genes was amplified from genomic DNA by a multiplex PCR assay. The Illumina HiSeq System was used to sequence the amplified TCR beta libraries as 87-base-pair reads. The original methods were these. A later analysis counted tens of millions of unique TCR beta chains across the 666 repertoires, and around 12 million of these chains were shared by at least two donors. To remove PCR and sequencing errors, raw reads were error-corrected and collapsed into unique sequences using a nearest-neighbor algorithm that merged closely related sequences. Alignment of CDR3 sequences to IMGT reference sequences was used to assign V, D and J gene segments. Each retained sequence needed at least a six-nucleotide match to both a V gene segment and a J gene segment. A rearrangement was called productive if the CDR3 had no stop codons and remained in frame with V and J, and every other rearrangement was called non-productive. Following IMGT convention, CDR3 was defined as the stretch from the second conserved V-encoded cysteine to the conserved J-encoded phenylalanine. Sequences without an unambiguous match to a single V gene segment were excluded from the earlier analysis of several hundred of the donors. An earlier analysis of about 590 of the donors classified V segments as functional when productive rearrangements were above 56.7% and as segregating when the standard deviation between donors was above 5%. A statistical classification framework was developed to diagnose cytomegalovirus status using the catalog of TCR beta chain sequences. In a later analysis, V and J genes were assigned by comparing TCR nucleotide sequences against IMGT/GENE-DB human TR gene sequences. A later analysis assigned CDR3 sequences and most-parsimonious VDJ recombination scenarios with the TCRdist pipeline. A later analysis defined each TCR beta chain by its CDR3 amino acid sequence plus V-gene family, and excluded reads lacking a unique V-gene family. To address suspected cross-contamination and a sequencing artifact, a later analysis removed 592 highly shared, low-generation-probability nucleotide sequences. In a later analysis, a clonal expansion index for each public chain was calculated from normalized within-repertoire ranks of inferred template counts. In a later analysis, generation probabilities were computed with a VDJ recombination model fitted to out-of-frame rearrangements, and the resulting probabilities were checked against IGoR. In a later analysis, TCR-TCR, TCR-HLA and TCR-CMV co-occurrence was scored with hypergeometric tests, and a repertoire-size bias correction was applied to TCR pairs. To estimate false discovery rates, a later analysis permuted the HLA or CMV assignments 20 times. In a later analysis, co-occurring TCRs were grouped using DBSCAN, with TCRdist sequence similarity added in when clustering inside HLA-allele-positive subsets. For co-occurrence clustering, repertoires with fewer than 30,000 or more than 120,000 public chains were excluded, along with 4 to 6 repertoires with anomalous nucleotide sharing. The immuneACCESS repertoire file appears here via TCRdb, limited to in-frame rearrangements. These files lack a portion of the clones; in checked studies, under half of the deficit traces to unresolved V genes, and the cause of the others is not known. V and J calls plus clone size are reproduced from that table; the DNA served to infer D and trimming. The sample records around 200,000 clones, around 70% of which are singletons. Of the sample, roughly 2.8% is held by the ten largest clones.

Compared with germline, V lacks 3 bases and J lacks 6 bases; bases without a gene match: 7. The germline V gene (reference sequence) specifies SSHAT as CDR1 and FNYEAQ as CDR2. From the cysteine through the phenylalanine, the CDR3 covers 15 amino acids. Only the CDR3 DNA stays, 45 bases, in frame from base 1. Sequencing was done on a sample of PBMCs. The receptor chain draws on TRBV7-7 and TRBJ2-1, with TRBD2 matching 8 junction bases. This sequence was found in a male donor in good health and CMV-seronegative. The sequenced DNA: TGTGCCAGCAGCTTGGGGCTAGCGGGCGTCAATGAGCAGTTCTTC. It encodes CASSLGLAGVNEQFF. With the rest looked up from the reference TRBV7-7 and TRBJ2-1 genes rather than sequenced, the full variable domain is GAGVSQSPRYKVTKRGQDVTLRCDPISSHATLYWYQQALGQGPEFLTYFNYEAQPDKSGLPSDRFSAERPEGSISTLTIQRTEQRDSAMYRCASSLGLAGVNEQFFGPGTRLTVL.